The clone carrying this T cell receptor beta chain was counted many times. Antigen unknown. The data were obtained in a study of cytomegalovirus exposure and HLA in healthy donors. Study details: A subsequent analysis reported that the 120 or so validation repertoires were produced on the same platform that had also been used for the roughly 700 first-cohort repertoires.

This CDR3 is 15 amino acids long. Germline trimming cut 0 bases from V and 7 bases from J; bases unmatched to any gene: 3. CDR1 and CDR2 from the germline V gene are MRHNA and SNTAGT. Clones were sequenced by immunoSEQ multiplex PCR, and TCRdb holds only the in-frame ones, with some missing. The sample consists of more than 250,000 clones, just over 85% of them appearing once. Study-level findings and limits: The tendency of first-cohort TCR clusters to co-occur in the 120 or so validation repertoires emerged from a later analysis.

The sample taken for sequencing was PBMCs. The chain has TRBV6-4 and TRBJ2-1; 10 bases map to TRBD2. This clonotype originated in a woman in her late teens or twenties in good health and CMV-seronegative. CDR3 in amino acids: CASSDSVLAGNEQFF. The CDR3 region has the DNA TGTGCCAGCAGTGACTCGGTACTAGCGGGGAATGAGCAGTTCTTC.